The entry below describes one T cell receptor beta chain. In germline, CDR1 is MNHEY, CDR2 SVGAGI. The CDR3 is 14 amino acids. Deletions cut 2 bases from V and 5 bases from J, with 13 bases between. This record belongs to a study of cytomegalovirus exposure and HLA in healthy donors. Use of 60 Vbeta and 13 Jbeta primers characterized the PCR. Repertoires were generated with immunoSEQ multiplex PCR, while TCRdb's copy carries only in-frame clones and drops some. The sample lists around 130,000 clones, 73% seen once, with approximately 2.1% in the top ten. The chain joins TRBV6-5 to TRBJ2-7; the D gene is possibly TRBD2 (7 bases). This sequence originates from a woman in her forties in good health and CMV-seropositive. Sequencing input: PBMCs. The CDR3 reads CASSYGGALDEQYF. The CDR3 nucleotides are TGTGCCAGCAGTTACGGGGGGGCTCTCGACGAGCAGTACTTC.